One sample yielded the 30 T cell receptor beta chains listed below, sequenced in a study of T cell repertoires in cytomegalovirus infection. TCRdb used MiXCR to reprocess the reads, holding one entry per CDR3 protein. This table has 200,000 to 300,000 distinct CDR3 sequences, approximately 10% appearing once. The source material was PBMCs. The source is a human donor in good health (CMV status not recorded). Some clones in this sample may be carry-over from other donors' samples.

This clonotype was recorded at least ten times. This chain joins TRBV6-1 and TRBJ2-7; no firm D call. V was pared by 5 bases and J by 7 bases, with 12 bases between. Per germline, CDR1 MNHNS and CDR2 SASEGT. The CDR3 length is 12 residues. The CDR3 nucleotides read TGTGCCAGCAGTCCCCCGACGAGGGAGCAGTACTTC. Protein product: CASSPPTREQYF.

This clonotype was picked up a small number of times. V gene TRBV7-9 combines with J gene TRBJ1-2; D might be TRBD1 (5 bases). Trimming pared 2 bases from V and 4 bases from J, leaving 11 bases between. CDR3 length equals 14 residues. Germline CDR1 is SEHNR and CDR2 is FQNEAQ (reference sequence). The CDR3 DNA sequence: TGTGCCAGCAGCTTACCAGGGTCGAGCTATGGCTACACCTTC. Its translation is CASSLPGSSYGYTF.

This clonotype appeared many times. V is TRBV7-6 and J is TRBJ1-3, with a weak D call TRBD1 (6 bases). The CDR3 is 17 amino acids. Trimming shortened V by 3 bases and J by 0 bases, and 15 bases separated the two germline ends. The germline CDR1 and CDR2 sequences are SGHVS and FNYEAQ. The CDR3 here is CASSLAQGPRSGNTIYF. In nucleotides, the CDR3 is TGTGCCAGCAGCTTGGCACAGGGCCCCCGCTCTGGAAACACCATATATTTT.

In its sample, this clonotype was seen many times. V is TRBV7-2 and J is TRBJ1-1; D is unclear. Trimming took 2 bases from V and 0 from J, leaving 10 bases between them. The CDR3 consists of 15 residues. Germline CDR1 is SGHTA and CDR2 is FQGNSA. For the CDR3, the DNA is TGTGCCAGCAGCTTAAAAATCACTATGAACACTGAAGCTTTCTTT. Amino acid sequence: CASSLKITMNTEAFF.

Many counts were recorded for this clonotype. The CDR3 here is CASSFGHPDSGNTIYF. CDR3 DNA sequence: TGTGCCAGCAGCTTTGGGCACCCGGACTCTGGAAACACCATATATTTT. This chain uses TRBV7-2 with TRBJ1-3; D is unresolved. The CDR3 is 16 amino acids. CDR1 is SGHTA, CDR2 FQGNSA, per germline. V was clipped by 3 bases and J by 0 bases, with 12 bases between them.

This clonotype occurred many times. V and J are TRBV12-3 or TRBV12-4 and TRBJ2-4, with 8 bases aligning to TRBD2. V lost 4 bases to trimming and J lost 7 bases; unmatched junction nucleotides: 9. The CDR3 totals 15 residues. Here the CDR3 reads CASSSRPAGENIQYF. DNA of the CDR3: TGTGCCAGCAGTTCCCGCCCAGCGGGGGAGAACATTCAGTACTTC.

The table lists this clonotype with many counts. The J gene is TRBJ2-2, the V gene TRBV9; D could derive from TRBD1 or TRBD2 (5 bases each). This CDR3 is built from 14 residues. V was clipped by 6 bases and J by 1 base, with 10 bases between them. Germline lookup yields CDR1 SGDLS and CDR2 YYNGEE. CDR3 bases: TGTGCCAGCAAGGGACCCTTGAACACCGGGGAGCTGTTTTTT. Its protein is CASKGPLNTGELFF.

This clonotype was seen many times. The chain has TRBV6-2 or TRBV6-3 and TRBJ1-1; possibly TRBD1 for D (5 bases). The CDR3 length is 14 residues. Germline V gene data show CDR1 as MNHEY and CDR2 as SVGEGT. Trimming removed 1 base at V and 2 bases at J, with 8 bases between. CDR3 amino acids: CASSYWGSNTEAFF. CDR3 in DNA: TGTGCCAGCAGTTACTGGGGGAGTAACACTGAAGCTTTCTTT.

The J gene is TRBJ2-7, the V gene TRBV12-3 or TRBV12-4; 9 bases align to TRBD1. Trimming took 5 bases from V and 1 from J; bases not matched to a gene: 3. This CDR3 contains 14 residues. The CDR3, as DNA: TGTGCCAGCAGTCGGGACAGGGTATCCTACGAGCAGTACTTC. Translation gives CASSRDRVSYEQYF.

In this sample, this clonotype turned up many times. This sequence joins TRBV7-2 and TRBJ2-6; D unclear. Germline lookup yields CDR1 SGHTA and CDR2 FQGNSA. CDR3 length equals 16 residues. Trimming removed 1 base from V and 3 bases from J, with 10 bases in between. CDR3 loop: CASSLVASGGANVLTF. CDR3 DNA sequence: TGTGCCAGCAGCTTAGTGGCTAGTGGTGGGGCCAACGTCCTGACTTTC.

This clonotype was counted at least ten times. The chain couples TRBV4-3 to TRBJ2-5, with 11 bases lining up with TRBD2. The V gene end was trimmed by 1 base and the J gene end by 2 bases; junction bases not matched to a gene: 3. Germline V gene data show CDR1 as LGHNA and CDR2 as YSLEER. The CDR3 loop spans 16 amino acids. As DNA, the CDR3 is TGCGCCAGCAGCCAAGCCCGGACTAGCGGGCAAGAGACCCAGTACTTC. Translated: CASSQARTSGQETQYF.

This clonotype was recorded a few times. The chain couples TRBV5-8 to TRBJ2-3; 9 bases are shared with TRBD2. V was clipped by 4 bases and J by 9 bases; unmatched bases: 9. The CDR3 is 14 amino acids. Germline V CDR1 and CDR2: SGHTS, YDEGEE. This CDR3 is CASSPGRGRETQYF. The CDR3 region has the DNA TGTGCCAGCAGCCCCGGTCGCGGGAGGGAAACGCAGTATTTT.

This clonotype was found many times. This chain uses TRBV7-2 with TRBJ2-5; D might be TRBD1 or TRBD2, each matching 5 bases. Germline V gene data show CDR1 as SGHTA and CDR2 as FQGNSA. CDR3 length: 14 residues. Trimming stripped 3 bases from V and 5 bases from J, with 13 bases between. The CDR3 loop is CASSLHGAKETQYF. CDR3 DNA: TGTGCCAGCAGCTTGCACGGGGCGAAGGAGACCCAGTACTTC.

This clonotype was seen a handful of times. The chain uses TRBV10-3 and TRBJ2-7, with TRBD2 as a possible D gene (5 bases). The ends were cut back, 8 bases at V and 5 bases at J, with 19 bases in the middle. CDR1 and CDR2 (germline): ENHRY, SYGVKD. The CDR3 is made up of 14 amino acids. CDR3 residues: CAIAPEGGGNEQYF. CDR3 nucleotides: TGTGCCATCGCCCCCGAGGGCGGAGGTAACGAGCAGTACTTC.

This clonotype has a count of ten or more. The J gene is TRBJ2-3, the V gene TRBV4-3; the match to TRBD2 covers 14 bases. J lost 2 bases, V lost 1 base, and 2 bases had no gene match. CDR3 size: 17 residues. From germline, CDR1 is LGHNA and CDR2 YSLEER. The CDR3 here is CASSQGGLAGVTDTQYF. As DNA, the CDR3 is TGCGCCAGCAGCCAAGGGGGACTAGCGGGGGTCACAGATACGCAGTATTTT.

This clonotype was counted ten times or more. J is TRBJ2-1 and V is TRBV7-2; D is ambiguous. In germline, CDR1 is SGHTA, CDR2 FQGNSA. The CDR3 extends over 14 amino acids. The V end lost 0 bases, the J end lost 2 bases, and 5 bases lay between the germline ends. CDR3 protein: CASSLALAYNEQFF. The CDR3 DNA sequence: TGTGCCAGCAGCTTAGCGTTGGCCTACAATGAGCAGTTCTTC.

This clonotype occurred many times. The chain uses TRBV11-2 and TRBJ1-5; D not resolved. V was trimmed by 1 base and J by 6 bases, leaving 7 bases between them. Germline CDR1 and CDR2: SGHAT and FQNNGV. The CDR3 consists of 13 residues. The CDR3 nucleotides are TGTGCCAGCAGCTTAGCCAGCCTTCAGCCCCAGCATTTT. This gives the protein CASSLASLQPQHF.

This chain joins TRBV7-2 and TRBJ2-4, with 8 bases identical to TRBD2. This CDR3 has 18 residues. Trimming at V came to 2 bases and at J to 2 bases, leaving 11 bases not matched to a gene. The germline V gene has CDR1 SGHTA and CDR2 FQGNSA. The CDR3 here is CASSLYFAAGASKNIQYF. The CDR3 DNA sequence: TGTGCCAGCAGCTTATACTTTGCAGCGGGGGCTTCCAAAAACATTCAGTACTTC.

This clonotype was detected a few times. The chain has TRBV5-6 and TRBJ1-2; TRBD1 is a possible D gene (6 bases). The CDR3 runs 13 residues. Trimming took off 4 bases at V and 8 bases at J, with 15 bases between the two ends. Germline assignment: CDR1 SGHDT and CDR2 YYEEEE. CDR3 DNA: TGTGCCAGCAGCCTCCCGGCGGGGGGCGGCTACACCTTC. It specifies CASSLPAGGGYTF.

The V gene is TRBV12-3 or TRBV12-4, the J gene TRBJ2-5; 9 bases are a match to TRBD1. The trim removed 6 bases at V and 5 bases at J, leaving 7 bases unmatched. CDR3 size: 14 residues. The CDR3 is CASSPRTGAETQYF. The CDR3 region has the DNA TGTGCCAGCAGCCCCCGGACAGGGGCCGAGACCCAGTACTTC.

This clonotype was seen at least ten times. The chain couples TRBV7-2 to TRBJ1-5, with 7 bases matching TRBD1. Germline V gene data show CDR1 as SGHTA and CDR2 as FQGNSA. V was pared by 5 bases and J by 4 bases, with 8 bases of the junction left unmatched. This CDR3 has 15 residues. The CDR3 is CASSNRQGTNQPQHF. CDR3 sequence (DNA): TGTGCCAGCAGCAACCGACAGGGAACGAATCAGCCCCAGCATTTT.

This clonotype was picked up many times. The rearrangement joins TRBV7-2 to TRBJ1-2; 8 positions match TRBD1. Germline V CDR1 and CDR2: SGHTA, FQGNSA. There are 16 residues in the CDR3. J gave up 8 bases and V 1 base, and 12 bases lay outside the gene matches. The CDR3 region has the DNA TGTGCCAGCAGCTTAGGCAGTCCCACAGGGGGTGTCGGCTACACCTTC. It translates to CASSLGSPTGGVGYTF.

This clonotype was seen a few times. This sequence joins TRBV7-2 and TRBJ1-4; 9 bases agree with TRBD1. Looked up from germline, CDR1 is SGHTA and CDR2 is FQGNSA. Trimming took 4 bases from V and 3 from J; bases not matched to a gene: 3. The CDR3 runs to 15 residues. In nucleotides, the CDR3 is TGTGCCAGCAGCTCCAGACAGGGGGCTAATGAAAAACTGTTTTTT. This sequence encodes CASSSRQGANEKLFF.

This clonotype was recorded a few times. The chain combines TRBV6-2 or TRBV6-3 with TRBJ1-4; TRBD1 is a possible D gene (5 bases). Trimming took 11 bases from V and 0 from J, leaving 16 bases between them. The CDR3 has 15 residues. Germline CDR1 is MNHEY and CDR2 is SVGEGT. The CDR3 region has the DNA TGTGCCGTAATATCCTGGGACGCAACTAATGAAAAACTGTTTTTT. This encodes CAVISWDATNEKLFF.

Many counts were recorded for this clonotype. The rearrangement uses TRBV7-2 and TRBJ2-1; TRBD1 matches at 10 bases. CDR1 is SGHTA, CDR2 FQGNSA, per germline. The CDR3 covers 15 residues. The V segment lost 5 bases and the J segment 5 bases; nucleotides outside the gene matches: 6. The CDR3: CASSIRDRGNNEQFF. CDR3 bases: TGTGCCAGCAGCATCCGGGACAGGGGTAACAATGAGCAGTTCTTC.

This clonotype was counted a few times. The chain has TRBV5-1 and TRBJ2-3; TRBD2 agrees at 10 bases. V lost 4 bases, J lost 2 bases, and 7 bases stayed unmatched. The CDR3 is made up of 16 amino acids. Germline V gene sequence: CDR1 SGHRS, CDR2 YFSETQ. This chain's CDR3 is CASSPSSGSPTDTQYF. CDR3 DNA sequence: TGCGCCAGCAGCCCTTCTAGCGGGAGCCCCACAGATACGCAGTATTTT.

This chain connects TRBV20-1 to TRBJ2-5; 11 bases align to TRBD2. V lost 6 bases and J lost 5; bases outside the gene matches: 8. Per the germline V gene, CDR1 is DFQATT and CDR2 is SNEGSKA (reference sequence). The CDR3 length is 14 residues. The CDR3 region is CSAPSGGMLETQYF. CDR3 in DNA: TGCAGTGCACCTAGCGGGGGGATGCTTGAGACCCAGTACTTC.

This clonotype was detected a few times. The chain recombines TRBV2 with TRBJ1-5; a possible D gene is TRBD1 (6 bases). Germline V gene data show CDR1 as SNHLY and CDR2 as FYNNEI. The CDR3 is 12 amino acids. The V gene lost 8 bases and the J gene lost 4 bases, with 9 bases spanning the gap. The CDR3 DNA sequence: TGTGCCAGCCAGGGGATGAATCAGCCCCAGCATTTT. This encodes CASQGMNQPQHF.

This clonotype showed up many times. CDR3 DNA: TGTGCCAGCAGCCCACCTAACGGTTACAATGAGCAGTTCTTC. Its translation: CASSPPNGYNEQFF. This chain links TRBV7-2 with TRBJ2-1; D call uncertain. Trimming pared 5 bases from V and 4 bases from J, leaving 12 bases between. The CDR3 length is 14 residues. CDR1 is SGHTA and CDR2 is FQGNSA in the germline V gene.

There are many counts of this clonotype. V gene TRBV7-2 combines with J gene TRBJ2-1; 13 bases map to TRBD2. Germline V gives CDR1 SGHTA, CDR2 FQGNSA. The CDR3 covers 17 residues. The V gene end was trimmed by 1 base and the J gene end by 7 bases; junction bases not matched to a gene: 7. As DNA, the CDR3 is TGTGCCAGCAGCTTAGGCTCACTAGCGGGAGGGAAGAATGAGCAGTTCTTC. Translating it yields CASSLGSLAGGKNEQFF.